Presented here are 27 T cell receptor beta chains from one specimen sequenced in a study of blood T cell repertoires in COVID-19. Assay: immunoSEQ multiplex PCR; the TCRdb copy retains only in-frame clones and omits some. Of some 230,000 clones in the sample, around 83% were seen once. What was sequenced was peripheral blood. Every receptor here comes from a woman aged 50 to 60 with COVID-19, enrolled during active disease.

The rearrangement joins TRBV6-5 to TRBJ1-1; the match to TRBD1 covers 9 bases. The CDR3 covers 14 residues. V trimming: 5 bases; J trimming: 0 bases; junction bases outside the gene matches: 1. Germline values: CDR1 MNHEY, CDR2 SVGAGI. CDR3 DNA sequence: TGTGCCAGCAGTCGGGACAGGGTGAACACTGAAGCTTTCTTT. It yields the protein CASSRDRVNTEAFF.

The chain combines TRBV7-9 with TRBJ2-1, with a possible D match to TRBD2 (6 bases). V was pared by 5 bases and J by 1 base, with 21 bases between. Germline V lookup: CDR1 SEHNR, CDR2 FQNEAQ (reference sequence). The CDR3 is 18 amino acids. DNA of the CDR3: TGTGCCAGCAGCCAGGAACTTGGCGCCGGAGGGTCCTACAATGAGCAGTTCTTC. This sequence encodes CASSQELGAGGSYNEQFF.

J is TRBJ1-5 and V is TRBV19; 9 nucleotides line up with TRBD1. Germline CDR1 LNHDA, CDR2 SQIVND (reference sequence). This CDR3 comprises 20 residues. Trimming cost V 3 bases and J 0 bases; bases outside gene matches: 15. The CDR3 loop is CASSINLPTGGLYSNQPQHF. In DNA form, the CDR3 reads TGTGCCAGTAGTATCAACCTACCGACAGGGGGATTATATAGCAATCAGCCCCAGCATTTT.

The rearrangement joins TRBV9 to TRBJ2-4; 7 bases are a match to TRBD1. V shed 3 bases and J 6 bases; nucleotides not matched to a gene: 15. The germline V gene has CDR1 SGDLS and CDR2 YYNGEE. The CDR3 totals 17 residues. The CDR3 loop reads CASSAHRGRVARNIQYF. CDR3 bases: TGTGCCAGCAGCGCCCACAGGGGTAGGGTCGCGCGAAACATTCAGTACTTC.

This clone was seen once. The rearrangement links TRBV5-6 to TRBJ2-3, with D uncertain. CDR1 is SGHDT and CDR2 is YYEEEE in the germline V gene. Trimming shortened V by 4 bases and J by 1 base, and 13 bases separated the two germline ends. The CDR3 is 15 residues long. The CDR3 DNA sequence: TGTGCCAGCAGCCCGACTCCCTTCCGCACAGATACGCAGTATTTT. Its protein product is CASSPTPFRTDTQYF. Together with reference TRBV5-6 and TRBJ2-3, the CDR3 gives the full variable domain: DAGVTQSPTHLIKTRGQQVTLRCSPKSGHDTVSWYQQALGQGPQFIFQYYEEEERQRGNFPDRFSGHQFPNYSSELNVNALLLGDSALYLCASSPTPFRTDTQYFGPGTRLTVL.

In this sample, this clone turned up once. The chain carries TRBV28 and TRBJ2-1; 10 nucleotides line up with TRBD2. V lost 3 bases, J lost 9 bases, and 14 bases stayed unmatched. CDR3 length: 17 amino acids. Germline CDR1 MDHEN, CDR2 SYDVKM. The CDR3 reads CASSLGSSGGIVGEQFF. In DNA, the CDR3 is TGTGCCAGCAGTTTGGGTAGTAGCGGGGGGATAGTAGGTGAGCAGTTCTTC.

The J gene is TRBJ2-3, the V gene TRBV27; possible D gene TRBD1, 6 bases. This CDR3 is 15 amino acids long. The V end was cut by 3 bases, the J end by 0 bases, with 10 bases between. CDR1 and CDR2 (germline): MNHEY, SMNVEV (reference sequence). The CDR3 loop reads CASSFGQGSTDTQYF. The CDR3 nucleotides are TGTGCCAGCAGTTTCGGGCAGGGGAGCACAGATACGCAGTATTTT.

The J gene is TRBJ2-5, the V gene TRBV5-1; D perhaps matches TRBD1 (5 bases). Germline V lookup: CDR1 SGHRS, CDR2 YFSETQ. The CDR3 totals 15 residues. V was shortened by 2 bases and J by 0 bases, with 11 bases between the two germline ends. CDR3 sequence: CASSFTGQYQETQYF. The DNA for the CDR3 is TGCGCCAGCAGCTTCACAGGCCAGTACCAAGAGACCCAGTACTTC. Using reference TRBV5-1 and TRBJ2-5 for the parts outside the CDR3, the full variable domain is KAGVTQTPRYLIKTRGQQVTLSCSPISGHRSVSWYQQTPGQGLQFLFEYFSETQRNKGNFPGRFSGRQFSNSRSEMNVSTLELGDSALYLCASSFTGQYQETQYFGPGTRLLVL.

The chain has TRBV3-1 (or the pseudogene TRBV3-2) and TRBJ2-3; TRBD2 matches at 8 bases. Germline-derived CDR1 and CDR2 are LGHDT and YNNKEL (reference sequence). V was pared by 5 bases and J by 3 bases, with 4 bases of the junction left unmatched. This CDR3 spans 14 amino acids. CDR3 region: CASSNRLATDTQYF. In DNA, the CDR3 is TGTGCCAGCAGCAATAGACTAGCGACAGATACGCAGTATTTT.

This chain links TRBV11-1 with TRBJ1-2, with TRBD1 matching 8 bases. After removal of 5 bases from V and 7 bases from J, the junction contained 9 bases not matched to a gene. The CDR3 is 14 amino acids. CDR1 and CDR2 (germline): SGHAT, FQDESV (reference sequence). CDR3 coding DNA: TGTGCCAGCAGCCACCGGACAGGGTTCCTTGGCTACACCTTC. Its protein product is CASSHRTGFLGYTF.

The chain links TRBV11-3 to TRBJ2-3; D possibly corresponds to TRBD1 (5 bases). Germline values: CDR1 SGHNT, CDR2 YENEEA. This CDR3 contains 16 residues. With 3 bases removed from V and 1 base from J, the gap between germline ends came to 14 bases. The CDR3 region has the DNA TGTGCCAGCAGCTTTAACGTTGGGGCTGGCACAGATACGCAGTATTTT. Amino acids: CASSFNVGAGTDTQYF.

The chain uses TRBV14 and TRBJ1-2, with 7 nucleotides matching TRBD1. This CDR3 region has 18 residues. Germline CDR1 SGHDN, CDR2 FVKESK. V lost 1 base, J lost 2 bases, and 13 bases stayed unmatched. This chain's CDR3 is CASSQVRIPTGANYGYTF. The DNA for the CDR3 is TGTGCCAGCAGCCAAGTTAGGATCCCAACAGGGGCGAACTATGGCTACACCTTC.

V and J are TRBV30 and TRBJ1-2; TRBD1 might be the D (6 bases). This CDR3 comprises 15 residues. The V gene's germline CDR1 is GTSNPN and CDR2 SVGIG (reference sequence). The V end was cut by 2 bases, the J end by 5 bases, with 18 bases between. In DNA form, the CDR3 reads TGTGCCTGGAGTCGTCCCTCAGGGGCGCATTATGGCTACACCTTC. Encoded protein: CAWSRPSGAHYGYTF.

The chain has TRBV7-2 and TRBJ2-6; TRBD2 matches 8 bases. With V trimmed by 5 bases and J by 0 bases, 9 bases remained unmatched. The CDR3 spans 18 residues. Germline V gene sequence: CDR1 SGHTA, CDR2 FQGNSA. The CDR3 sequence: CASSPLLAGNSGANVLTF. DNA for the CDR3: TGTGCCAGCAGCCCCCTATTAGCGGGGAACTCTGGGGCCAACGTCCTGACTTTC. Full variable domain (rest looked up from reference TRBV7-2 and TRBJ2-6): GAGVSQSPSNKVTEKGKDVELRCDPISGHTALYWYRQSLGQGLEFLIYFQGNSAPDKSGLPSDRFSAERTGGSVSTLTIQRTQQEDSAVYLCASSPLLAGNSGANVLTFGAGSRLTVL.

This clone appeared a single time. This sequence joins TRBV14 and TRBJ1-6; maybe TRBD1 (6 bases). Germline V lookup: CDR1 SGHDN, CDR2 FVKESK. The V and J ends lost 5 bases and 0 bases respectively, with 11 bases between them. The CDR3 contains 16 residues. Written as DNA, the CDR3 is TGTGCCAGCAGCGAGACAGGAGCCTCCTATAATTCACCCCTCCACTTT. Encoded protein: CASSETGASYNSPLHF.

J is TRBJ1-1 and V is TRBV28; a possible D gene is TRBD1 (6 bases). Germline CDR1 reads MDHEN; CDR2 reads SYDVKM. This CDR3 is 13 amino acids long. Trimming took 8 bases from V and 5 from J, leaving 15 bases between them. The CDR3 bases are TGTGCCAGCTACAGGGTTGAATATACTGAAGCTTTCTTT. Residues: CASYRVEYTEAFF.

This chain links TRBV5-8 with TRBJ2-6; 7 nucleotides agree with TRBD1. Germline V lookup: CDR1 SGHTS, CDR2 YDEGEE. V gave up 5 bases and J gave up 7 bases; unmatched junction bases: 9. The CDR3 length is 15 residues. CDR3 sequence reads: CASSADRVGANVLTF. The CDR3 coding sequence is TGTGCCAGCAGTGCCGACAGGGTAGGCGCCAACGTCCTGACTTTC.

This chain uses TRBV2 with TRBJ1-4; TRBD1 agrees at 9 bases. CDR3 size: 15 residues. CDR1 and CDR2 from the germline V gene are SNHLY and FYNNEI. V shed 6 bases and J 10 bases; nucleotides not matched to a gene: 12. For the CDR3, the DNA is TGTGCCAGCAGCGACCCGGGACAGGGCCAGGCAAAACTGTTTTTT. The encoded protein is CASSDPGQGQAKLFF.

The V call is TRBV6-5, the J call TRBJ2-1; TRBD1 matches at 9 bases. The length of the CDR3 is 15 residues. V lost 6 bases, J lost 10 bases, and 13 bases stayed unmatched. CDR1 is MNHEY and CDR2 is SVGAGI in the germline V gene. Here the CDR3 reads CASRPQTGGGGEQFF. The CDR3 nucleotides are TGTGCCAGCAGGCCACAGACAGGGGGAGGCGGAGAGCAGTTCTTC.

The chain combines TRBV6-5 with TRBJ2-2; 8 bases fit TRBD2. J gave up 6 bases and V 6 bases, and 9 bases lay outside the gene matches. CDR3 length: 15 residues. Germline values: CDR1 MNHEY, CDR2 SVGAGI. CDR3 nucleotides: TGTGCCAGCAGGGGTACTAGCGGTAGTTCCGGGGAGCTGTTTTTT. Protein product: CASRGTSGSSGELFF.

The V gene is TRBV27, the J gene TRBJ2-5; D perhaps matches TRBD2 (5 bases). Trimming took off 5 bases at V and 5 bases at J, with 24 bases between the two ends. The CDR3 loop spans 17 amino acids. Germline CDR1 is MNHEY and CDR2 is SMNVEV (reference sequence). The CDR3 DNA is TGTGCCAGCAGTCCCGCGACCCCCGGGGTTAACGTGGAGACCCAGTACTTC. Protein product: CASSPATPGVNVETQYF.

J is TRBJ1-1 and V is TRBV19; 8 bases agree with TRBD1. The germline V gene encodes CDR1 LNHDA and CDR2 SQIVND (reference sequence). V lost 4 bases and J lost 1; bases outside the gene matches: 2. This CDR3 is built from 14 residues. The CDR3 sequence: CASSTGTGNTEAFF. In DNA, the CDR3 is TGTGCCAGTAGTACAGGGACAGGGAACACTGAAGCTTTCTTT.

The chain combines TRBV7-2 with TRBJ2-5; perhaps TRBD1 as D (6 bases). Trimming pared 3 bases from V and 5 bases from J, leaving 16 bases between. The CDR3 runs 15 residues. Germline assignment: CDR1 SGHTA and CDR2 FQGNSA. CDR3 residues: CASSFNRDKGETQYF. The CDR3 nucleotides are TGTGCCAGCAGCTTCAACCGGGACAAGGGGGAGACCCAGTACTTC. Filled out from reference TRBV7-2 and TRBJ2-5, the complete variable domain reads GAGVSQSPSNKVTEKGKDVELRCDPISGHTALYWYRQSLGQGLEFLIYFQGNSAPDKSGLPSDRFSAERTGGSVSTLTIQRTQQEDSAVYLCASSFNRDKGETQYFGPGTRLLVL.

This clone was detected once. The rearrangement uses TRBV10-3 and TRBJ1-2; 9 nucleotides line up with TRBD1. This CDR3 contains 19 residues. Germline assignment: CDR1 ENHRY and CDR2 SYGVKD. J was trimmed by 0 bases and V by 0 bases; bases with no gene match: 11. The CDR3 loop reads CAISESGQGILAPNYGYTF. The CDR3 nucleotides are TGTGCCATCAGTGAGTCAGGACAGGGGATATTAGCCCCTAACTATGGCTACACCTTC.

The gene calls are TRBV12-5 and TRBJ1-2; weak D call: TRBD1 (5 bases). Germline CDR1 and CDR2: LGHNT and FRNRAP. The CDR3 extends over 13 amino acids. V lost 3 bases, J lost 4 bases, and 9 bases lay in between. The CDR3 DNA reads TGTGCTAGTGGTTTCGGGACTCTCTATGGCTACACCTTC. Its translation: CASGFGTLYGYTF. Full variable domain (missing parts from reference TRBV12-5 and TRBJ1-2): DARVTQTPRHKVTEMGQEVTMRCQPILGHNTVFWYRQTMMQGLELLAYFRNRAPLDDSGMPKDRFSAEMPDATLATLKIQPSEPRDSAVYFCASGFGTLYGYTFGSGTRLTVV.

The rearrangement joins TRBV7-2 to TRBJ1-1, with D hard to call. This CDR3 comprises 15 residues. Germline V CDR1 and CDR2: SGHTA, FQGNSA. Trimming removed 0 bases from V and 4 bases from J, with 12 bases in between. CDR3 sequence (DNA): TGTGCCAGCAGCTTAGCGCGGACGGGAACCACTGAAGCTTTCTTT. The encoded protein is CASSLARTGTTEAFF.

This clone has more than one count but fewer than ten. Written as DNA, the CDR3 is TGTGCCTGCGACAGGGTGGGGTCACCCCTCCACTTT. This encodes CACDRVGSPLHF. The rearrangement joins TRBV30 to TRBJ1-6, with 7 nucleotides matching TRBD1. J was trimmed by 10 bases and V by 6 bases; bases with no gene match: 6. CDR3 length: 12 amino acids. Per the germline V gene, CDR1 is GTSNPN and CDR2 is SVGIG (reference sequence).